The source of this T cell receptor (beta chain) is a study of CD8+ T cells in alopecia areata. The overall study: The study gave tofacitinib for 6 to 18 months, then 6 months off drug.

The germline CDR1 and CDR2 sequences are SNHLY and FYNNEI. The V segment lost 3 bases and the J segment 7 bases; nucleotides outside the gene matches: 5. The CDR3 spans 14 residues. A word on this clone: Antigen specificity is unknown.

cDNA prepared by RNA extraction and subsequent reverse transcription served as the template for sequencing. Produced via immunoSEQ multiplex PCR; TCRdb's table is partial and in-frame only. The repertoire holds about 200,000 clones, with more than 55% as singletons. Findings and caveats of the study: It was observed that many expanded lesional clones persisted in scalp and blood during tofacitinib. Mouse data revealed clearer TCR sharing than patient data did, a gap possibly tied to HLA.

Treatment in this sample: oral pan-JAK inhibitor, 5-10 mg twice daily. Alopecia areata patients provided lesional scalp punch biopsies and peripheral blood, both collected for the study. Sequencing was performed on CD4+ T cells sorted from blood, taken at week 4, from a patient treated with tofacitinib. V and J are TRBV2 and TRBJ1-5, with 8 positions matching TRBD1. This clonotype was sampled from a human donor with alopecia areata. The CDR3 DNA follows: TGTGCCAGCAGTGAGACAGGGGAGAGGCAGCCCCAGCATTTT. It encodes CASSETGERQPQHF. The full variable domain, with the rest looked up from reference TRBV2 and TRBJ1-5, is EPEVTQTPSHQVTQMGQEVILRCVPISNHLYFYWYRQILGQKVEFLVSFYNNEISEKSEIFDDQFSVERPDGSNFTLKIRSTKLEDSAMYFCASSETGERQPQHFGDGTRLSIL.